These 30 T cell receptor beta chains originate from one sample sequenced in a study of T-cell reconstitution after alpha-beta-depleted transplantation in children. The TCRbeta library was prepared with unique molecular identifiers. TCRdb ran MiXCR on the PCR reads and lists one entry per CDR3 protein. The profile covers hundreds of thousands of distinct CDR3 sequences, with 15% to 20% appearing a single time and over 3% taken by the ten largest. Sequencing used PBMCs from the stem cell graft donor, obtained from the stem cell graft. The origin of the receptors is a human donor who donated a stem cell graft to a child with acute lymphoblastic leukemia.

This clonotype was recorded at least ten times. V is TRBV7-3 and J is TRBJ1-1, with a weak D call TRBD1 (6 bases). Germline assignment: CDR1 SGHTA and CDR2 FQGTGA. The CDR3 has 16 amino acids. The germline V and J ends were trimmed by 0 bases and 5 bases, with 16 bases remaining between them. The CDR3 DNA reads TGTGCCAGCAGCTTAACGTCAATAGGGGGAAATACTGAAGCTTTCTTT. It encodes CASSLTSIGGNTEAFF.

In its sample, this clonotype was seen many times. The chain is built from TRBV10-3 and TRBJ2-3, with TRBD2 matching over 9 bases. Germline-derived CDR1 and CDR2 are ENHRY and SYGVKD. V was pared by 0 bases and J by 2 bases, with 3 bases of the junction left unmatched. The CDR3 runs 16 residues. CDR3: CAISESGGRATDTQYF. The CDR3 DNA reads as TGTGCCATCAGTGAGTCCGGCGGGAGGGCCACAGATACGCAGTATTTT.

CDR3 DNA: TGTGCCAGCAGCCCCCGGGACTCTTTAGGCTCTGGGGCCAACGTCCTGACTTTC. Amino acids: CASSPRDSLGSGANVLTF. The chain has TRBV11-1 and TRBJ2-6; maybe TRBD2 (6 bases). CDR3 length: 18 residues. Germline-derived CDR1 and CDR2 are SGHAT and FQDESV (reference sequence). Between the trimmed V and J ends, which lost 5 bases and 0 bases, there was a span of 17 bases.

The chain combines TRBV3-1 with TRBJ2-5; 11 bases match TRBD2. Germline trimming cut 3 bases from V and 5 bases from J; bases unmatched to any gene: 5. In germline, CDR1 is LGHDT, CDR2 YNNKEL (reference sequence). The CDR3 loop spans 15 amino acids. The CDR3 coding sequence is TGTGCCAGCAGCCAGCTAGCGGGAGGCGGGGAGACCCAGTACTTC. This gives the protein CASSQLAGGGETQYF.

J is TRBJ2-5 and V is TRBV5-5; 11 bases map to TRBD2. There are 14 residues in the CDR3. V lost 3 bases, J lost 3 bases, and 1 base stayed unmatched. Germline values: CDR1 SGHKS, CDR2 YYEKEE (reference sequence). Written as DNA, the CDR3 is TGTGCCAGCAGCTCGACTAGCGGGGAAGAGACCCAGTACTTC. This translates into CASSSTSGEETQYF.

A few counts support this clonotype. The J gene is TRBJ2-7, the V gene TRBV5-1, with TRBD2 identical over 7 bases. The CDR3 totals 13 residues. Germline CDR1 reads SGHRS; CDR2 reads YFSETQ. With V trimmed by 6 bases and J by 3 bases, 6 bases remained unmatched. The chain's CDR3 is CASTLTGGYEQYF. CDR3 coding DNA: TGCGCCAGCACCCTAACGGGGGGCTACGAGCAGTACTTC.

This sequence joins TRBV6-5 and TRBJ1-5; the D is unclear. Per germline, CDR1 MNHEY and CDR2 SVGAGI. CDR3 length: 19 residues. Trimming cost V 2 bases and J 0 bases, with 20 bases left between them. The CDR3 DNA is TGTGCCAGCAGTTACATATCGGGCCCCCTCGGGTATAGCAATCAGCCCCAGCATTTT. Amino acids: CASSYISGPLGYSNQPQHF.

This sequence joins TRBV29-1 and TRBJ1-2, with 7 bases aligning to TRBD1. Trimming cost V 7 bases and J 8 bases; bases outside gene matches: 19. Germline CDR1 SQVTM, CDR2 ANQGSEA. CDR3 length: 15 amino acids. This chain's CDR3 is CSASGGGQTPLGYTF. The CDR3 DNA sequence: TGCAGCGCGTCGGGGGGGGGACAGACCCCTTTGGGCTACACCTTC.

This clonotype has only a few counts. The rearrangement uses TRBV5-6 and TRBJ2-4, with 7 bases aligning to TRBD2. The CDR3 is 15 amino acids. The germline CDR1 and CDR2 sequences are SGHDT and YYEEEE. V trimming: 2 bases; J trimming: 5 bases; junction bases outside the gene matches: 7. The CDR3, as DNA: TGTGCCAGCAGCTTCACTTGGGGGAGGGAAAACATTCAGTACTTC. It yields the protein CASSFTWGRENIQYF.

This clonotype was found a few times. The V and J genes are TRBV25-1 and TRBJ2-5; D is unresolved. Germline CDR1 is MGHDK and CDR2 is SYGVNS. This CDR3 is 10 amino acids long. The V end lost 6 bases, the J end lost 4 bases, and 3 bases lay between the germline ends. The chain's CDR3 is CASRLETQYF. CDR3 DNA sequence: TGTGCCAGCAGATTAGAGACCCAGTACTTC.

This clonotype has only a few counts. The chain is built from TRBV6-1 and TRBJ1-1; a possible D gene is TRBD1 (6 bases). Trimming stripped 6 bases from V and 6 bases from J, with 23 bases between. CDR3 size: 16 residues. Germline CDR1 is MNHNS and CDR2 is SASEGT. CDR3 bases: TGTGCCAGCAGCGTACAACCCACAGGGCTTTTCTCTGAAGCTTTCTTT. Translating gives CASSVQPTGLFSEAFF.

This clonotype has more than one count but fewer than ten. The rearrangement joins TRBV9 to TRBJ1-3, with D tentatively TRBD1 (6 bases). V was pared by 3 bases and J by 0 bases, with 13 bases between. The CDR3 runs 16 residues. Germline V lookup: CDR1 SGDLS, CDR2 YYNGEE. CDR3 residues: CASSAGHSSSGNTIYF. CDR3 DNA: TGTGCCAGCAGCGCGGGACACTCTTCCTCTGGAAACACCATATATTTT.

V and J are TRBV4-1 and TRBJ2-5, with TRBD2 matching over 13 bases. The V segment lost 0 bases and the J segment 1 base; nucleotides outside the gene matches: 5. This CDR3 has 18 amino acids. CDR1 and CDR2 from the germline V gene are MGHRA and YSYEKL. The CDR3 spells CASSQETSGRPVQETQYF. DNA of the CDR3: TGCGCCAGCAGCCAAGAGACTAGCGGGAGGCCGGTCCAAGAGACCCAGTACTTC.

This chain joins TRBV30 and TRBJ2-1; maybe TRBD2 (5 bases). Trimming removed 4 bases from V and 4 bases from J, with 17 bases in between. Germline CDR1 reads GTSNPN; CDR2 reads SVGIG (reference sequence). This CDR3 has 15 amino acids. This chain's CDR3 is CAWTGSEVPYNEQFF. The CDR3 DNA follows: TGTGCCTGGACGGGATCTGAGGTTCCTTACAATGAGCAGTTCTTC.

In this sample, this clonotype turned up a few times. The genes are TRBV20-1 and TRBJ2-7, with D unclear. V was clipped by 3 bases and J by 3 bases, with 3 bases between them. The CDR3 has 10 residues. Germline CDR1 reads DFQATT; CDR2 reads SNEGSKA (reference sequence). The chain's CDR3 is CSASGYEQYF. The DNA for the CDR3 is TGCAGTGCTAGTGGCTACGAGCAGTACTTC.

This chain connects TRBV27 to TRBJ2-1, with D maybe TRBD2 (5 bases). Germline lookup yields CDR1 MNHEY and CDR2 SMNVEV (reference sequence). V shed 1 base and J shed 8 bases, with 15 bases lying between them. The CDR3 loop spans 15 amino acids. DNA for the CDR3: TGTGCCAGCAGTTTATGGCTCGGGGTTGGTGATGAGCAGTTCTTC. Translated, it gives CASSLWLGVGDEQFF.

V gene TRBV12-3 or TRBV12-4 combines with J gene TRBJ1-2; TRBD1 is a possible D gene (6 bases). Trimming shortened V by 6 bases and J by 8 bases, and 13 bases separated the two germline ends. The CDR3 spans 12 residues. The CDR3 sequence is CASRPGGGGYTF. As DNA, the CDR3 is TGTGCCAGCAGGCCCGGTGGGGGCGGCTACACCTTC.

This chain links TRBV12-3 or TRBV12-4 with TRBJ1-5, with 10 bases fitting TRBD1. The CDR3 loop spans 14 amino acids. Trimming at V came to 3 bases and at J to 8 bases, leaving 4 bases not matched to a gene. CDR3 DNA: TGTGCCAGCAGTTTTACCGGGACAGGGGAGCCCCAGCATTTT. Its protein is CASSFTGTGEPQHF.

This sequence joins TRBV19 and TRBJ2-2; D remains unclear. Trimming shortened V by 1 base and J by 4 bases, and 4 bases separated the two germline ends. The length of the CDR3 is 13 residues. Looked up from germline, CDR1 is LNHDA and CDR2 is SQIVND (reference sequence). The CDR3 spells CASSIAGTGELFF. Here the CDR3 DNA reads TGTGCCAGTAGTATAGCCGGCACCGGGGAGCTGTTTTTT.

This clonotype was observed a handful of times. The chain is built from TRBV12-3 or TRBV12-4 and TRBJ2-7, with 8 bases aligning to TRBD1. This CDR3 comprises 15 residues. The J segment lost 2 bases and the V segment lost 5 bases, leaving 8 bases of the junction unmatched. The chain's CDR3 is CASSRQGAVTYEQYF. The CDR3 coding sequence is TGTGCCAGCAGTCGTCAGGGGGCTGTCACCTACGAGCAGTACTTC.

This clonotype was seen a few times. This sequence joins TRBV12-3 or TRBV12-4 and TRBJ2-5, with D possibly matching TRBD1 (7 bases). V shed 5 bases and J shed 7 bases, with 14 bases lying between them. This CDR3 contains 13 residues. The chain's CDR3 is CASSRQGGATQYF. The CDR3 DNA reads TGTGCCAGCAGTCGACAGGGAGGAGCGACCCAGTACTTC.

The sample holds a few counts of this clonotype. This chain connects TRBV19 to TRBJ2-7; D remains unclear. V was clipped by 5 bases and J by 1 base, with 18 bases between them. This CDR3 has 16 amino acids. The germline CDR1 and CDR2 sequences are LNHDA and SQIVND (reference sequence). For the CDR3, the DNA is TGTGCCAGTAGTGATCGTTGGCAGATGAAGTCCTACGAGCAGTACTTC. Protein: CASSDRWQMKSYEQYF.

The chain employs TRBV20-1 and TRBJ2-1; 7 positions agree with TRBD2. Germline V lookup: CDR1 DFQATT, CDR2 SNEGSKA (reference sequence). The CDR3 runs 15 residues. With 6 bases clipped from V and 3 bases from J, the junction kept 11 bases outside the gene matches. The CDR3 sequence: CSATLTGEGYNEQFF. CDR3 DNA: TGCAGTGCAACCCTAACGGGGGAGGGCTACAATGAGCAGTTCTTC.

Only a few counts were recorded for this clonotype. This chain connects TRBV5-1 to TRBJ1-6; TRBD1 matches 8 bases. The length of the CDR3 is 15 residues. With 4 bases clipped from V and 4 bases from J, the junction kept 4 bases outside the gene matches. CDR1 is SGHRS and CDR2 is YFSETQ in the germline V gene. The CDR3 nucleotides read TGCGCCAGCAGCGTGGGACAGGCTTATAATTCACCCCTCCACTTT. Its protein product is CASSVGQAYNSPLHF.

Worth noting for this clonotype: A much larger clone lies one base from this, so it may be a read error. The chain joins TRBV5-1 to TRBJ2-7; tentative D call: TRBD1 (6 bases). V lost 0 bases to trimming and J lost 2 bases, with 9 bases between them. Germline CDR1 and CDR2: SGHRS and YFSETQ. This CDR3 contains 14 residues. The CDR3 is CASSLGQEAYEQYF. In nucleotides, the CDR3 is TGCGCCAGCAGCTTGGGACAGGAGGCCTACGAGCAGTACTTC.

This chain connects TRBV20-1 to TRBJ2-5; TRBD1 or TRBD2 may be the D gene (6 bases each). The CDR3 runs 14 residues. The germline V gene encodes CDR1 DFQATT and CDR2 SNEGSKA (reference sequence). The V gene lost 2 bases and the J gene lost 0 bases, with 10 bases spanning the gap. The CDR3 nucleotides are TGCAGTGCTAGATCCGGGGGCTACCAAGAGACCCAGTACTTC. Translated: CSARSGGYQETQYF.

The sample holds a few counts of this clonotype. This chain uses TRBV9 with TRBJ2-1; D is unclear. CDR1 SGDLS and CDR2 YYNGEE come from the germline V gene. The V gene lost 1 base and the J gene lost 8 bases, with 7 bases spanning the gap. The CDR3 contains 12 residues. The CDR3 sequence: CASSVSIHEQFF. CDR3 nucleotide sequence: TGTGCCAGCAGCGTAAGCATCCATGAGCAGTTCTTC.

This clonotype turned up a few times. The CDR3 protein is CASSLGASGRYEQYF. The CDR3 DNA reads TGCGCCAGCAGCTTGGGGGCTAGCGGGAGATACGAGCAGTACTTC. This chain links TRBV5-1 with TRBJ2-7, with TRBD2 identical over 10 bases. The V segment lost 0 bases and the J segment 4 bases; nucleotides outside the gene matches: 4. This CDR3 has 15 residues. The germline CDR1 and CDR2 sequences are SGHRS and YFSETQ. The full variable domain, rest sourced from reference TRBV5-1 and TRBJ2-7, is KAGVTQTPRYLIKTRGQQVTLSCSPISGHRSVSWYQQTPGQGLQFLFEYFSETQRNKGNFPGRFSGRQFSNSRSEMNVSTLELGDSALYLCASSLGASGRYEQYFGPGTRLTVT.

This clonotype has more than one count but fewer than ten. This chain joins TRBV28 and TRBJ2-1, with D unclear. The CDR3 contains 14 residues. From germline, CDR1 is MDHEN and CDR2 SYDVKM. V lost 7 bases and J lost 6, with 16 bases in between. As DNA, the CDR3 is TGTGCCAGCACCCCAACCCAAACGGGCAATGAGCAGTTCTTC. It translates to CASTPTQTGNEQFF.

The chain uses TRBV10-3 and TRBJ1-1, with TRBD1 as a possible D gene (5 bases). This CDR3 is built from 16 residues. Germline-derived CDR1 and CDR2 are ENHRY and SYGVKD. The V gene lost 3 bases and the J gene lost 0 bases, with 14 bases spanning the gap. CDR3 amino acids: CAISDPTVYMNTEAFF. The CDR3 DNA follows: TGTGCCATCAGTGACCCGACAGTCTACATGAACACTGAAGCTTTCTTT.